The clone carrying this T cell receptor beta chain was seen at least ten times. Its cognate antigen is unknown. These data belong to a study of T cell repertoires in cytomegalovirus infection. TCRdb called the reads again in MiXCR, with one record for every CDR3 protein. The sample contains about 69,000 distinct CDR3 sequences, about 26% of which appear only once. CDR3 size: 13 residues. Trimming cost V 7 bases and J 4 bases; bases outside gene matches: 6. The receptor comes from a human donor in good health (CMV status not recorded). Some clones in this sample may be carry-over from other donors' samples. Sequenced material: CD8+ T cells from cultured PBMCs, taken from culture after CMV antigen stimulation. This chain connects TRBV12-3 or TRBV12-4 to TRBJ2-5; 7 bases align to TRBD1. CDR3 amino acids: CASNKGAGETQYF. CDR3 coding DNA: TGTGCCAGCAATAAGGGGGCTGGAGAGACCCAGTACTTC.